This is a list of T cell receptor beta chains from one sample in a study of Graves' ophthalmopathy and Graves' hyperthyroidism. MiXCR was run by TCRdb on the multiplex PCR reads, yielding one entry per CDR3 protein. The sample has 200,000 to 250,000 distinct CDR3 sequences, 20% to 25% seen once. The sequenced sample was peripheral blood. The origin of the receptors is a woman between 45 and 65 years old with Graves' ophthalmopathy. Both conserved end residues are part of each CDR3. A D gene is named only where the DNA matches it firmly. Clone size is not always given. Where it is, it says once, few, many or a class for expanded clones.

v_gene: TRBV18
abundance: NA
j_gene: TRBJ1-3
len: 16
d_gene: NA
CDR3aa: CASSPGSGNSGNTIYF
CDR3nt: TGTGCCAGCTCACCAGGCTCAGGGAACTCTGGAAACACCATATATTTT

v_gene: TRBV28
abundance: NA
j_gene: TRBJ1-5
len: 13
d_gene: NA
CDR3aa: CASNGRRDQPQHF
CDR3nt: TGTGCCAGCAACGGTAGACGTGATCAGCCCCAGCATTTT

v_gene: TRBV24-1
abundance: NA
j_gene: TRBJ2-7
len: 14
d_gene: NA
CDR3aa: CATSDTTVPREQYF
CDR3nt: TGTGCCACCAGTGATACGACAGTGCCTAGGGAGCAGTACTTC

v_gene: TRBV2
abundance: NA
j_gene: TRBJ1-4
len: 15
d_gene: NA
CDR3aa: CASSEFGLTNEELFF
CDR3nt: TGTGCCAGTAGTGAATTTGGACTAACTAATGAAGAACTGTTTTTT

v_gene: TRBV24-1
abundance: many
j_gene: TRBJ2-2
len: 14
d_gene: NA
CDR3aa: CAARPGADTGELFF
CDR3nt: TGTGCCGCCCGACCGGGGGCGGACACCGGGGAGCTGTTTTTT

v_gene: TRBV14
abundance: many
j_gene: TRBJ1-1
len: 14
d_gene: NA
CDR3aa: CASSLLHRGTEAFF
CDR3nt: TGTGCCAGCAGCCTCCTCCATCGGGGGACTGAAGCTTTCTTT

v_gene: TRBV12-3/TRBV12-4
abundance: many
j_gene: TRBJ1-1
len: 14
d_gene: TRBD1
CDR3aa: CASSSTDRGTEAFF
CDR3nt: TGTGCCAGCAGTTCAACGGACAGGGGCACTGAAGCTTTCTTT

v_gene: TRBV25-1
abundance: many
j_gene: TRBJ2-7
len: 13
d_gene: NA
CDR3aa: CASMEGPHYEQYF
CDR3nt: TGTGCCAGCATGGAAGGACCCCACTACGAGCAGTACTTC

v_gene: TRBV12-3/TRBV12-4
abundance: NA
j_gene: TRBJ1-2
len: 14
d_gene: NA
CDR3aa: CASSRDPKSGGYTF
CDR3nt: TGTGCCAGCAGTAGGGACCCAAAGTCGGGTGGCTACACCTTC

v_gene: TRBV4-2
abundance: NA
j_gene: TRBJ2-5
len: 13
d_gene: NA
CDR3aa: CASSPPRQETQYF
CDR3nt: TGTGCCAGCAGCCCACCCAGGCAAGAGACCCAGTACTTC

v_gene: TRBV12-3/TRBV12-4
abundance: many
j_gene: TRBJ1-5
len: 16
d_gene: TRBD1
CDR3aa: CASSSRQGRANQPQHF
CDR3nt: TGTGCCAGCAGCTCGCGACAGGGTAGGGCCAATCAGCCCCAGCATTTT

v_gene: TRBV2
abundance: many
j_gene: TRBJ2-7
len: 16
d_gene: TRBD2
CDR3aa: CASPGGGLGADYEQYF
CDR3nt: TGTGCCAGCCCCGGGGGGGGATTGGGAGCCGACTACGAGCAGTACTTC

v_gene: TRBV3-1
abundance: few
j_gene: TRBJ1-1
len: 13
d_gene: NA
CDR3aa: CASSQAGITEAFF
CDR3nt: TGTGCCAGCAGCCAAGCGGGGATCACTGAAGCTTTCTTT

v_gene: TRBV19
abundance: many
j_gene: TRBJ1-6
len: 14
d_gene: TRBD1
CDR3aa: CASSPTGNNSPLHF
CDR3nt: TGTGCCAGTAGCCCGACAGGGAATAATTCACCCCTCCACTTT

v_gene: TRBV6-1
abundance: many
j_gene: TRBJ1-6
len: 16
d_gene: TRBD1
CDR3aa: CASSEPRGLYNSPLHF
CDR3nt: TGTGCCAGCAGTGAACCCAGGGGGCTCTATAATTCACCCCTCCACTTT

v_gene: TRBV29-1
abundance: few
j_gene: TRBJ2-4
len: 12
d_gene: NA
CDR3aa: CCVVGDTNLQYF
CDR3nt: TGCTGCGTTGTGGGCGATACAAACCTTCAGTACTTC

v_gene: TRBV29-1
abundance: many
j_gene: TRBJ1-2
len: 10
d_gene: NA
CDR3aa: CSVEQGSYTF
CDR3nt: TGCAGCGTTGAACAGGGGAGCTACACCTTC

v_gene: TRBV12-5
abundance: many
j_gene: TRBJ1-3
len: 18
d_gene: NA
CDR3aa: CASGLAALTGSSGNTIYF
CDR3nt: TGTGCTAGTGGTTTGGCTGCCCTAACAGGGTCCTCTGGAAACACCATATATTTT

v_gene: TRBV11-1
abundance: many
j_gene: TRBJ2-5
len: 18
d_gene: NA
CDR3aa: CASSFISLRATYQETQYF
CDR3nt: TGTGCCAGCAGCTTTATTTCCTTAAGGGCCACCTACCAAGAGACCCAGTACTTC

v_gene: TRBV29-1
abundance: many
j_gene: TRBJ2-5
len: 14
d_gene: TRBD1
CDR3aa: CSVEGQGEWGTQYF
CDR3nt: TGCAGCGTGGAGGGACAGGGGGAATGGGGGACCCAGTACTTC

v_gene: TRBV12-3/TRBV12-4
abundance: few
j_gene: TRBJ2-5
len: 14
d_gene: NA
CDR3aa: CASRLNGPKETQYF
CDR3nt: TGTGCCAGCAGATTGAACGGCCCGAAAGAGACCCAGTACTTC

v_gene: TRBV28
abundance: NA
j_gene: TRBJ1-5
len: 14
d_gene: NA
CDR3aa: CASSLYLTSMSQHF
CDR3nt: TGTGCCAGCAGTTTGTATCTGACATCCATGTCCCAGCATTTT

v_gene: TRBV7-6
abundance: NA
j_gene: TRBJ2-7
len: 16
d_gene: TRBD1
CDR3aa: CASSRLTGGRSDEQYF
CDR3nt: TGTGCCAGCAGCCGTCTTACAGGGGGCCGTTCGGACGAGCAGTACTTC

v_gene: TRBV27
abundance: many
j_gene: TRBJ2-7
len: 13
d_gene: NA
CDR3aa: CASSLGVRGEQYF
CDR3nt: TGTGCCAGCAGTTTAGGCGTTCGGGGCGAGCAGTACTTC

v_gene: TRBV10-3
abundance: many
j_gene: TRBJ2-5
len: 14
d_gene: NA
CDR3aa: CAISRGGLQETQYF
CDR3nt: TGTGCCATCAGCCGGGGTGGACTCCAAGAGACCCAGTACTTC

v_gene: TRBV20-1
abundance: many
j_gene: TRBJ1-1
len: 12
d_gene: NA
CDR3aa: CSARNMNTEAFF
CDR3nt: TGCAGTGCAAGAAACATGAACACTGAAGCTTTCTTT

v_gene: TRBV20-1
abundance: NA
j_gene: TRBJ2-5
len: 14
d_gene: NA
CDR3aa: CSASPYPVAETQYF
CDR3nt: TGCAGTGCTAGTCCTTATCCGGTAGCAGAGACCCAGTACTTC

v_gene: TRBV18
abundance: NA
j_gene: TRBJ1-1
len: 15
d_gene: NA
CDR3aa: CASSPYRAEHTEAFF
CDR3nt: TGTGCCAGCTCACCTTACAGGGCTGAACACACTGAAGCTTTCTTT

v_gene: TRBV10-3
abundance: many
j_gene: TRBJ2-5
len: 12
d_gene: TRBD2
CDR3aa: CAIGRDGETQYF
CDR3nt: TGTGCCATCGGGAGGGATGGGGAGACCCAGTACTTC

v_gene: TRBV28
abundance: many
j_gene: TRBJ1-2
len: 12
d_gene: NA
CDR3aa: CATSRGASGYTF
CDR3nt: TGTGCCACCTCCCGGGGCGCTTCGGGCTACACCTTC

v_gene: TRBV28
abundance: many
j_gene: TRBJ2-7
len: 13
d_gene: NA
CDR3aa: CASSSWTVYEQYF
CDR3nt: TGTGCCAGCAGTTCCTGGACCGTTTACGAGCAGTACTTC

v_gene: TRBV28
abundance: NA
j_gene: TRBJ2-5
len: 14
d_gene: NA
CDR3aa: CASTSGRPGETQYF
CDR3nt: TGTGCCAGCACCTCCGGGAGACCGGGGGAGACCCAGTACTTC

v_gene: TRBV6-1
abundance: many
j_gene: TRBJ2-7
len: 16
d_gene: NA
CDR3aa: CASSEVFSGSSYEQYF
CDR3nt: TGTGCCAGCAGTGAAGTCTTCAGCGGTAGCTCCTACGAGCAGTACTTC

v_gene: TRBV29-1
abundance: many
j_gene: TRBJ1-1
len: 14
d_gene: TRBD1
CDR3aa: CSVGTGGSNTEAFF
CDR3nt: TGCAGCGTTGGGACAGGGGGATCGAACACTGAAGCTTTCTTT

v_gene: TRBV28
abundance: many
j_gene: TRBJ1-3
len: 15
d_gene: NA
CDR3aa: CASSLPSSSGNTIYF
CDR3nt: TGTGCCAGCAGTTTACCATCGAGCTCTGGAAACACCATATATTTT

v_gene: TRBV12-5
abundance: many
j_gene: TRBJ1-1
len: 13
d_gene: NA
CDR3aa: CASAHHSIPRAFF
CDR3nt: TGTGCTAGTGCCCACCATTCTATCCCTCGGGCTTTCTTT

v_gene: TRBV6-2/TRBV6-3
abundance: many
j_gene: TRBJ1-5
len: 14
d_gene: NA
CDR3aa: CASSARARLQPQHF
CDR3nt: TGTGCCAGCAGCGCCCGGGCTCGGCTCCAGCCCCAGCATTTT

v_gene: TRBV20-1
abundance: many
j_gene: TRBJ1-6
len: 13
d_gene: TRBD1
CDR3aa: CSAQGARNSPLHF
CDR3nt: TGCAGTGCTCAGGGGGCCCGTAATTCACCCCTCCACTTT

v_gene: TRBV6-1
abundance: few
j_gene: TRBJ1-2
len: 14
d_gene: TRBD1
CDR3aa: CASSQPGTGTSYTF
CDR3nt: TGTGCCAGCTCACAACCCGGGACAGGGACAAGCTACACCTTC

v_gene: TRBV20-1
abundance: NA
j_gene: TRBJ2-5
len: 12
d_gene: NA
CDR3aa: CSAVHGGETQYF
CDR3nt: TGCAGTGCCGTGCATGGGGGAGAGACCCAGTACTTC

v_gene: TRBV7-2
abundance: many
j_gene: TRBJ2-5
len: 16
d_gene: NA
CDR3aa: CASSLVPDPTQETQYF
CDR3nt: TGTGCCAGCAGCTTAGTCCCCGACCCAACACAAGAGACCCAGTACTTC

v_gene: TRBV7-2
abundance: many
j_gene: TRBJ2-3
len: 12
d_gene: NA
CDR3aa: CASSLGTDTQYF
CDR3nt: TGTGCCAGCAGCTTAGGTACAGATACGCAGTATTTT